This TCR beta chain was sequenced during a study of T cell responses to AZD1222 COVID-19 vaccine. Broader study findings: It was only 6 or 7 AZD1222 recipients who were seropositive at baseline. The study sampled repertoires only after the peak T cell response.

The CDR3 extends over 14 amino acids. Germline V lookup: CDR1 MDHEN, CDR2 SYDVKM. The V segment lost 2 bases and the J segment 8 bases; nucleotides outside the gene matches: 6. Method: immunoSEQ multiplex PCR; TCRdb's copy keeps in-frame clones and lacks some. The sample holds about 160,000 clones, 85% to 90% seen once. With regard to this clone: The target antigen is unknown.

This sequence originates from an adult in good health. The sequenced sample was peripheral blood, obtained on day 0 of AZD1222 vaccination. This chain links TRBV28 with TRBJ2-4, with 7 bases fitting TRBD2. CDR3 bases: TGTGCCAGCAGTTTAGCGGGAGTGATTGACATTCAGTACTTC. Protein: CASSLAGVIDIQYF.